Below are 12 T cell receptor beta chains sequenced from a single sample in a study of identical twins. Via MiXCR, TCRdb re-called the 5' RACE reads, giving one row per CDR3 protein. Of hundreds of thousands of distinct CDR3 sequences detected, roughly 20% appear once; the ten largest clones hold around 13%. The same data also went into a second study, on T cells expressing NK-cell markers.

Sequenced material: PBMCs. The receptors come from a young woman in good health.

The chain links TRBV3-1 to TRBJ2-7; D remains ambiguous. This CDR3 region has 13 residues. Per germline, CDR1 LGHDT and CDR2 YNNKEL (reference sequence). Trimming removed 1 base from V and 6 bases from J, with 10 bases in between. The CDR3 sequence is CASSQAISTEQYF. For the CDR3, the DNA is TGTGCCAGCAGCCAAGCGATTAGCACCGAGCAGTACTTC.

This clonotype was detected a few times. The chain is built from TRBV6-5 and TRBJ1-2; a possible D gene is TRBD1 (5 bases). CDR1 is MNHEY and CDR2 is SVGAGI in the germline V gene. CDR3 length equals 17 residues. V lost 2 bases to trimming and J lost 2 bases, with 18 bases between them. The DNA of the CDR3 is TGTGCCAGCAGTTACGACTCGTACAGGCGCCCCAACTATGGCTACACCTTC. Encoded protein: CASSYDSYRRPNYGYTF.

The rearrangement uses TRBV3-1 and TRBJ2-2; D may be TRBD2 (6 bases). Germline CDR1 is LGHDT and CDR2 is YNNKEL (reference sequence). CDR3 length: 17 amino acids. V lost 6 bases and J 5 bases, leaving 22 bases between the germline ends. The CDR3 nucleotides are TGTGCCAGCAGATACCGGGACTCACCTACCGGGACCGGGGAGCTGTTTTTT. Amino acids: CASRYRDSPTGTGELFF.

There are a few counts of this clonotype. This chain joins TRBV7-2 and TRBJ2-5; unclear D gene. CDR1 and CDR2 (germline): SGHTA, FQGNSA. Trimming cost V 2 bases and J 4 bases, with 20 bases left between them. The CDR3 is made up of 17 amino acids. Written as DNA, the CDR3 is TGTGCCAGCAGCTTAAAGTTTTTGAAGCTGGTGGGAGAGACCCAGTACTTC. Its translation is CASSLKFLKLVGETQYF. The whole variable domain, filled in from reference TRBV7-2 and TRBJ2-5, reads GAGVSQSPSNKVTEKGKDVELRCDPISGHTALYWYRQSLGQGLEFLIYFQGNSAPDKSGLPSDRFSAERTGGSVSTLTIQRTQQEDSAVYLCASSLKFLKLVGETQYFGPGTRLLVL.

The chain has TRBV20-1 and TRBJ1-1; D ambiguous. The CDR3 covers 12 residues. Germline loops: CDR1 DFQATT, CDR2 SNEGSKA (reference sequence). V lost 6 bases and J lost 1, with 9 bases in between. CDR3 sequence: CSATRGNTEAFF. The CDR3 bases are TGCAGTGCCACCAGAGGGAACACTGAAGCTTTCTTT.

This chain links TRBV20-1 with TRBJ2-4; maybe TRBD1 (7 bases). Between the trimmed V and J ends, which lost 6 bases and 1 base, there was a span of 13 bases. CDR1 is DFQATT, CDR2 SNEGSKA, per germline (reference sequence). There are 14 residues in the CDR3. The CDR3, as DNA: TGCAGTGCAACCAGGGGGGAGGCCAAAAACATTCAGTACTTC. Its protein product is CSATRGEAKNIQYF.

This chain connects TRBV3-1 to TRBJ2-5, with 8 nucleotides matching TRBD1. The trim removed 4 bases at V and 2 bases at J, leaving 6 bases unmatched. There are 15 residues in the CDR3. The germline CDR1 and CDR2 sequences are LGHDT and YNNKEL (reference sequence). The CDR3 region is CASSPGGGWQETQYF. CDR3 sequence (DNA): TGTGCCAGCAGCCCAGGGGGCGGGTGGCAAGAGACCCAGTACTTC.

This clonotype was seen many times. The chain combines TRBV5-1 with TRBJ1-1; D unclear. Germline assignment: CDR1 SGHRS and CDR2 YFSETQ. The V and J ends lost 0 bases and 2 bases respectively, with 8 bases between them. CDR3 size: 14 residues. The CDR3 here is CASSLALSNTEAFF. Here the CDR3 DNA reads TGCGCCAGCAGCTTGGCCCTCAGCAACACTGAAGCTTTCTTT.

The genes are TRBV20-1 and TRBJ2-7; tentative D call: TRBD1 (5 bases). Germline V lookup: CDR1 DFQATT, CDR2 SNEGSKA (reference sequence). This CDR3 has 13 amino acids. V was clipped by 5 bases and J by 3 bases, with 14 bases between them. Here the CDR3 DNA reads TGCAGTGCTTGGGGCGACTCTTTCTACGAGCAGTACTTC. It specifies CSAWGDSFYEQYF.

This clonotype turned up a few times. This sequence joins TRBV27 and TRBJ2-1; D gene ambiguous. V was shortened by 7 bases and J by 6 bases, with 16 bases between the two germline ends. CDR3 length equals 14 residues. Germline assignment: CDR1 MNHEY and CDR2 SMNVEV (reference sequence). The CDR3 DNA sequence: TGTGCCAGCAAACAAGGGTTAGCACGCAATGAGCAGTTCTTC. Amino acids: CASKQGLARNEQFF.

This clonotype was seen a handful of times. The chain joins TRBV6-4 to TRBJ2-1, with a tentative D call TRBD2 (5 bases). The CDR3 loop spans 15 amino acids. V was clipped by 5 bases and J by 5 bases, with 16 bases between them. Germline V gives CDR1 MRHNA, CDR2 SNTAGT. The CDR3 spells CASSREGGNHNEQFF. The CDR3, as DNA: TGTGCCAGCAGTCGGGAAGGTGGGAATCACAATGAGCAGTTCTTC.

This chain joins TRBV29-1 and TRBJ2-3; D might be TRBD1 (5 bases). V lost 4 bases, J lost 5 bases, and 22 bases lay in between. The CDR3 runs 16 residues. Germline values: CDR1 SQVTM, CDR2 ANQGSEA. The chain's CDR3 is CSVVRRAGAEGDTQYF. For the CDR3, the DNA is TGCAGCGTTGTCCGCAGGGCCGGAGCTGAAGGAGATACGCAGTATTTT.